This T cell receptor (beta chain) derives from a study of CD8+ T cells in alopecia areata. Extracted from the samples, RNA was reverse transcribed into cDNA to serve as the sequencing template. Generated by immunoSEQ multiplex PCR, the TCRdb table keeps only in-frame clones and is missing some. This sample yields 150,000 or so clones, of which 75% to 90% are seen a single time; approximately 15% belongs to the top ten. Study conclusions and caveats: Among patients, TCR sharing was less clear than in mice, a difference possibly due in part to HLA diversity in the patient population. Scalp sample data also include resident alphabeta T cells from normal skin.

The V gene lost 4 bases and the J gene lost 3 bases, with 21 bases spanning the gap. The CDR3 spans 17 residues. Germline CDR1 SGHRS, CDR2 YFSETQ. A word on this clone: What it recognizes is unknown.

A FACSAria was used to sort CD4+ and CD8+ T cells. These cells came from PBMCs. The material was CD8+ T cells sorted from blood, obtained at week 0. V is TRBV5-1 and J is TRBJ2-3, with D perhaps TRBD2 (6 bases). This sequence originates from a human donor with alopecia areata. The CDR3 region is CASSVGLAEGRTDTQYF. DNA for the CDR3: TGCGCCAGCAGCGTTGGCTTGGCGGAGGGGCGGACAGATACGCAGTATTTT.